Reported below is one TCR beta chain. No antigen is known for it. Constant-segment primers were used for 5'RACE, and the resulting TCR alpha and TCR beta cDNA libraries carried sample barcodes and UMIs. TCRdb redid the calling of the 5' RACE reads with MiXCR, one entry per CDR3 protein. The sample contains a few hundred thousand distinct CDR3 sequences, approximately 21% of which appear only once. This sample is drawn from a study of T-cell memory formation after mild COVID-19. Findings and limits, study-wide: Of the contracting clones, CD4+ ones lay mainly in CM and EM, and CD8+ ones in EMRA. Some clones that responded were present in memory (sampled pre-infection), which suggests cross-reactive memory joined.

Sequences were obtained from PBMCs or a T cell subset sorted from them (not recorded which). The receptor was derived from an adult woman who had mild COVID-19 (a few samples of this study predate the infection). Cell type and time point are not known.

The CDR3 sequence is CASSEGLAGVDTQYF. DNA of the CDR3: TGTGCCAGCAGCGAGGGACTAGCGGGCGTTGATACGCAGTATTTT. V gene TRBV9 combines with J gene TRBJ2-3; TRBD2 matches at 12 bases. Unmatched junction bases numbered 5, after V lost 3 bases and J lost 6 bases. This CDR3 spans 15 amino acids. Looked up from germline, CDR1 is SGDLS and CDR2 is YYNGEE.